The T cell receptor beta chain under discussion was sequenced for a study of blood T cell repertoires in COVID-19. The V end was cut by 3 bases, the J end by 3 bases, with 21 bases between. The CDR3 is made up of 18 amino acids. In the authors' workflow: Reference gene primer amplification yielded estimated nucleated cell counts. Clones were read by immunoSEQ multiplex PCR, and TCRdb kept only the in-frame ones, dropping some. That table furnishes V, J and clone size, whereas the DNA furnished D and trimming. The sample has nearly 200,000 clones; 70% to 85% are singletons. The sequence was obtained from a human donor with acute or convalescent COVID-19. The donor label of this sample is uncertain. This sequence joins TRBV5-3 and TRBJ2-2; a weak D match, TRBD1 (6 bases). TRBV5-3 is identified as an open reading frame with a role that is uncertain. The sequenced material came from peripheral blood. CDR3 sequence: CARSSSRGSRSYTGELFF. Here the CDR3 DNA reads TGTGCCAGAAGCTCTAGCAGGGGATCCAGATCGTACACCGGGGAGCTGTTTTTT.